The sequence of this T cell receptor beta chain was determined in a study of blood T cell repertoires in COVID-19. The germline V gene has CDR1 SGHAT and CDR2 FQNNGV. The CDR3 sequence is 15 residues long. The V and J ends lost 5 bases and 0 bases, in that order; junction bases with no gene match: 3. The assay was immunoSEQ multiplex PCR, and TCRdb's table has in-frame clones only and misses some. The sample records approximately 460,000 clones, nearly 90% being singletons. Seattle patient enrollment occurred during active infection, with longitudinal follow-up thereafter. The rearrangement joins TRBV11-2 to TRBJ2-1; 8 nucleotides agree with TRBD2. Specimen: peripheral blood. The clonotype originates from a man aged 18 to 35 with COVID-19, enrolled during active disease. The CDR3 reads CASSVSGNSYNEQFF. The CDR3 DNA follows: TGTGCCAGCAGCGTTAGCGGGAACTCCTACAATGAGCAGTTCTTC.